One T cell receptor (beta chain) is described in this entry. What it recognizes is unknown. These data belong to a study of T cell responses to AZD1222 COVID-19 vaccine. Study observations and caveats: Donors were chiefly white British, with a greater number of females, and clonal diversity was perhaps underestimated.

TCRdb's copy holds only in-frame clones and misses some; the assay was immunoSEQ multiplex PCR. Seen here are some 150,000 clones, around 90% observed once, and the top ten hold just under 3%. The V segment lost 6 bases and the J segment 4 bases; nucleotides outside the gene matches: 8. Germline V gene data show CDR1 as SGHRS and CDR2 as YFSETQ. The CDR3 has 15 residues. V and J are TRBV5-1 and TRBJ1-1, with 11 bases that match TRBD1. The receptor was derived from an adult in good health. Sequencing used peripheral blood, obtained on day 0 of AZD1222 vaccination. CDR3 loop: CASKSGQGVTTEAFF. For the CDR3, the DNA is TGCGCCAGCAAGTCGGGACAGGGGGTGACCACTGAAGCTTTCTTT.